A selection of T cell receptor beta chains follows, all from one sample in a study of regulatory dendritic cells for organ transplantation. No cognate antigen is known for these TCRs. Clones were read by immunoSEQ multiplex PCR, and TCRdb kept only the in-frame ones, dropping some. The repertoire holds some 11,000 clones, 75% to 85% seen once, with about 1% in the top ten. Sequenced input: naive CD8+ T cells from blood cultured with regulatory dendritic cells. These receptors all come from a human donor in good health. Both conserved end residues are part of each CDR3.

CDR3: CASSRLTGSDEQFF
J: TRBJ2-1
V: TRBV4-1
length: 14

CDR3: CASSQDISREGPHEAFF
J: TRBJ1-1
V: TRBV4-2
length: 17

CDR3: CASSPTAGSHFTGQFF
J: TRBJ2-1
V: TRBV11-3
length: 16

CDR3: CASEDGTNYGYTF
J: TRBJ1-2
V: TRBV19
length: 13

CDR3: CASTTSYYNSPLHF
J: TRBJ1-6
V: TRBV6-1
length: 14

CDR3: CASSLVGADTQYF
J: TRBJ2-3
V: TRBV7-8
length: 13

CDR3: CASSEGGSGPLTYEQYF
J: TRBJ2-7
V: TRBV2
length: 17

CDR3: CASSLTSQGDYNSPLHF
J: TRBJ1-6
V: TRBV7-7
length: 17

CDR3: CASSVGGAEAFF
J: TRBJ1-1
V: TRBV7-9
length: 12

CDR3: CASSPRVPRGEQYF
J: TRBJ2-7
V: TRBV5-6
length: 14

CDR3: CASSLEWAAEAFF
J: TRBJ1-1
V: TRBV13
length: 13

CDR3: CASSLLYSYEQYF
J: TRBJ2-7
V: TRBV11-1
length: 13

CDR3: CASSLESAGVNSPLHF
J: TRBJ1-6
V: TRBV7-8
length: 16

CDR3: CASSAARGHSYEQYF
J: TRBJ2-7
V: TRBV27
length: 15

CDR3: CASSVWEGTEAFF
J: TRBJ1-1
V: TRBV9
length: 13

CDR3: CASSQGTGDPYEQYF
J: TRBJ2-7
V: TRBV4-3
length: 15

CDR3: CASSRAGQSPYEQYF
J: TRBJ2-7
V: TRBV5-6
length: 15

CDR3: CASSLGIPGPRGNEQFF
J: TRBJ2-1
V: TRBV11-3
length: 17

CDR3: CASSVGVALNEQFF
J: TRBJ2-1
V: TRBV9
length: 14

CDR3: CASSVGTGVVNEKLFF
J: TRBJ1-4
V: TRBV9
length: 16

CDR3: CASSMGTGGANTGELFF
J: TRBJ2-2
V: TRBV19
length: 17

CDR3: CASSQPLRPGSPYNEQFF
J: TRBJ2-1
V: TRBV4-1
length: 18

CDR3: CASSFGTDNNPQETQYF
J: TRBJ2-5
V: TRBV13
length: 17

CDR3: CASSWGASGFYEQYF
J: TRBJ2-7
V: TRBV5-4
length: 15

CDR3: CAISVPASREIGNTIYF
J: TRBJ1-3
V: TRBV10-3
length: 17

CDR3: CASREIQGAYEQYF
J: TRBJ2-7
V: TRBV27
length: 14

CDR3: CASSFPPASGNTEAFF
J: TRBJ1-1
V: TRBV7-9
length: 16

CDR3: CASSPLGTGKRDEQFF
J: TRBJ2-1
V: TRBV18
length: 16

CDR3: CASSQGLSYSPLHF
J: TRBJ1-6
V: TRBV9
length: 14

CDR3: CASSRPQGSDTEAFF
J: TRBJ1-1
V: TRBV19
length: 15

CDR3: CASSYSGGLSSYGYTF
J: TRBJ1-2
V: TRBV6-5
length: 16

CDR3: CASSDGGTGDPGFYGYTF
J: TRBJ1-2
V: TRBV25-1
length: 18

CDR3: CASSPGQVPSYEQYF
J: TRBJ2-7
V: TRBV5-5
length: 15

CDR3: CASSIQGSTEAFF
J: TRBJ1-1
V: TRBV19
length: 13

CDR3: CASKVNSDTEAFF
J: TRBJ1-1
V: TRBV7-6
length: 13